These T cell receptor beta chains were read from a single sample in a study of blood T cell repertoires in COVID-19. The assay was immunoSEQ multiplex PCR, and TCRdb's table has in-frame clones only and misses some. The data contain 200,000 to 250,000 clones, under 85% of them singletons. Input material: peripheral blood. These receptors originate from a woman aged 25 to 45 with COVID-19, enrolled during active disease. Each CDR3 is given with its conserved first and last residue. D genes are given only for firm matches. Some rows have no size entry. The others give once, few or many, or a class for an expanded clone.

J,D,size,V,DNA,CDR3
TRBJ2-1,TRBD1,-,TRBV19,TGTGCCAGTAGCCGAGCCGGGACAGGGCACAATGAGCAGTTCTTC,CASSRAGTGHNEQFF
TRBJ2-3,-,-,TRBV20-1,TGCAGTGCTAGTCGAACAGGGACAGATACGCAGTATTTT,CSASRTGTDTQYF
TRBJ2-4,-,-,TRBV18,TGTGCCAGCTCACCACCTGAGTTGCCCAAAAACATTCAGTACTTC,CASSPPELPKNIQYF
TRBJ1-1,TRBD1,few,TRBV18,TGTGCCAGCTCACAGGGACAGGGGATGAACACTGAAGCTTTCTTT,CASSQGQGMNTEAFF
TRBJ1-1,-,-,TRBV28,TGTGCCAGCAGTTCTCTAATGAACACTGAAGCTTTCTTT,CASSSLMNTEAFF
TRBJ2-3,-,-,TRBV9,TGTGCCAGCAGCCCCGGAGGGGCCATACGGGGCACAGATACGCAGTATTTT,CASSPGGAIRGTDTQYF
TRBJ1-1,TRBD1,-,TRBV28,TGTGCCAGCAGTTTAGTTACAGGGGGCGTGAACACTGAAGCTTTCTTT,CASSLVTGGVNTEAFF
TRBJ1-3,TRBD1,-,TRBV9,TGTGCCAGCAGCCGCAAGACAGGGCTCTCTGGAAACACCATATATTTT,CASSRKTGLSGNTIYF
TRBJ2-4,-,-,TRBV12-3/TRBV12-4,TGTGCCAGCAGCCCTTCAGCCAAAAACATTCAGTACTTC,CASSPSAKNIQYF
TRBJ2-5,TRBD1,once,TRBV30,TGTGCCTGGAGTGATGAACAGGGGACGTACCAAGAGACCCAGTACTTC,CAWSDEQGTYQETQYF
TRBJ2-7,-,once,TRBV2,TGTGCCAGCAGCCCCGGGATGAACTCCTACGAGCAGTACTTC,CASSPGMNSYEQYF
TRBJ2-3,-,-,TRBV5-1,TGCGCCAGCAGCCCTAAAGATCTTGGCACAGATACGCAGTATTTT,CASSPKDLGTDTQYF
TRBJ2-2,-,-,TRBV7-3,TGTGCCAGCGCGGATGCGGAGGCGAACACCGGGGAGCTGTTTTTT,CASADAEANTGELFF
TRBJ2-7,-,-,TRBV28,TGTGCCAGCAGTATAGACGATGCACTAACCTACGAGCAGTACTTC,CASSIDDALTYEQYF
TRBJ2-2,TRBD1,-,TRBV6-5,TGTGCCAGCAGTTACTCGCCAGGGGGAAACGGGGAGCTGTTTTTT,CASSYSPGGNGELFF
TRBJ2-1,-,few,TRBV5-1,TGCGCCAGCAGCTTTTTACAGGGCTCCAATGAGCAGTTCTTC,CASSFLQGSNEQFF
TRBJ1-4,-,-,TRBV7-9,TGTGCCACCCTCGACCTAGGGAGCGCAACTAATGAAAAACTGTTTTTT,CATLDLGSATNEKLFF
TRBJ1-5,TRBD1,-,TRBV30,TGTGCCTGGAGTGGGAAGGGACAGAGCAATCAGCCCCAGCATTTT,CAWSGKGQSNQPQHF
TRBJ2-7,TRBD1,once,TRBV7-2,TGTGCCAGCAGCATCGGGACAGGGACTTCCTACGAGCAGTACTTC,CASSIGTGTSYEQYF
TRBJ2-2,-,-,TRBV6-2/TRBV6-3,TGTGCCAGCAGTTCTCACCGGGGAGGAAACACCGGGGAGCTGTTTTTT,CASSSHRGGNTGELFF
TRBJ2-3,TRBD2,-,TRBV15,TGTGCCACCAGCCGCTACCCTCAGACTAGCGGGGTTATTGATACGCAGTATTTT,CATSRYPQTSGVIDTQYF
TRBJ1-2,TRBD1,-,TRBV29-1,TGCAGCGTTGGACAGGGGGTTAACTATGGCTACACCTTC,CSVGQGVNYGYTF
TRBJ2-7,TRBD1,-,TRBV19,TGTGCCAGTAGTGATCCGGGACAGGGGATTCGGGAGCAGTACTTC,CASSDPGQGIREQYF
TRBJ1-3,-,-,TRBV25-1,TGTGCCAGCAGACAGGGAAACACCATATATTTT,CASRQGNTIYF
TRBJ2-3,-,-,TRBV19,TGTGCCACCGCCGTGAGGGTTACGCAGTATTTT,CATAVRVTQYF
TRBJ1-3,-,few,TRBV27,TGTGCCAGCAGTCAGCAATCGGACATACTGGCTGGAAACACCATATATTTT,CASSQQSDILAGNTIYF
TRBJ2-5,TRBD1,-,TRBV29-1,TGCAGCGTTGAGGGACAGGTTTTAACCCAGAACCAAGAGACCCAGTACTTC,CSVEGQVLTQNQETQYF
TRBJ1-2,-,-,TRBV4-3,TGCGCCAGCAGCCAAGATCAGGCCAGGAACTATGGCTACACCTTC,CASSQDQARNYGYTF
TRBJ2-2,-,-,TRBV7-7,TGTGCCAGCAGCTTACAACAGAACACCGGGGAGCTGTTTTTT,CASSLQQNTGELFF
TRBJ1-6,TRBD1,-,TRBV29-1,TGCAGCGTGGGACAGGGGGGGGATTCACCCCTCCACTTT,CSVGQGGDSPLHF
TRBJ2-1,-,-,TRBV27,TGTGCCAGCAGTCCTCAGGGGTTCTCCTACAATGAGCAGTTCTTC,CASSPQGFSYNEQFF
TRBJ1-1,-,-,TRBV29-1,TGCAGCGTTGTGGGGGAGGCTGAAGCTTTCTTT,CSVVGEAEAFF
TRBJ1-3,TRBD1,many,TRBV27,TGTGCCAGCAGTCCGACAGGGAACGGAAACACCATATATTTT,CASSPTGNGNTIYF
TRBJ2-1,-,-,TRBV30,TGTGCCTGGAGTGTTAAGGGGTCTGTCAGTGAGCAGTTCTTC,CAWSVKGSVSEQFF
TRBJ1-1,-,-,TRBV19,TGTGCCACCTGGGGACTCGGGACTGAAGCTTTCTTT,CATWGLGTEAFF
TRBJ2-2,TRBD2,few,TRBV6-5,TGTGCCAGCGCTTTCGGACTAGAGGGCACCGGGGAGCTGTTTTTT,CASAFGLEGTGELFF
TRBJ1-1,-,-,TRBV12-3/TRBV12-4,TGTGCCAGCAACCTCGGGGGGACTGAAGCTTTCTTT,CASNLGGTEAFF